This T cell receptor beta chain emerged from a study of blood T cells in healthy people across ages. General study points: Unsorted PBMCs prevented conclusive naive versus antigen-experienced comparison.

The CDR3 has 16 amino acids, counting both end residues. Germline CDR1 SGHVS, CDR2 FQNEAQ. Next came a second PCR, run for about 6 to 12 cycles, which used a sample-barcoded 5' primer along with a J-beta primer mix. TCRdb itself ran the 5' RACE reads through MiXCR, one entry per CDR3 protein. The repertoire has about 1.8 million distinct CDR3 sequences, about 50% of them found once; the top ten carry approximately 2.1%. With regard to this clonotype: Its matching antigen is unknown. The limits of the CDR3 on the DNA are not certain, so only TCRdb's listed CDR3 is given.

This TCR was sampled from a woman between 35 and 50 years old in good health. Sequencing input: blood. V usage is TRBV7-8 and J usage is TRBJ2-1; the table's D call TRBD1 went unverified against the DNA. Here the CDR3 reads CVSSLVGQGARGVAFF.